The 8 T cell receptor beta chains presented below share a single source sample, sequenced in a study of shared clonotypes between healthy human individuals. CD45RO-negative, CCR7-positively selected cells formed the naive CD8 fraction, excluding terminally differentiated effector memory CD45RA+ cells. The protocol was immunoSEQ multiplex PCR, while the TCRdb copy is restricted to in-frame clones and leaves out a portion. The table has approximately 720,000 clones, about 90% seen once. The sample comprised naive CD8+ T cells sorted from blood. The receptors stem from a young man in good health.

This rearrangement joins TRBV4-1 to TRBJ2-3, with no clear D. CDR1 MGHRA and CDR2 YSYEKL come from the germline V gene. The CDR3 runs 14 residues. Deletions cut 3 bases from V and 2 bases from J, with 9 bases between. The chain's CDR3 is CASSHWLVTDTQYF. The CDR3 nucleotides are TGCGCCAGCAGCCATTGGTTAGTCACAGATACGCAGTATTTT.

A single count supports this clone. The chain couples TRBV6-1 to TRBJ2-3; unclear D gene. The CDR3 loop spans 13 amino acids. Germline CDR1 and CDR2: MNHNS and SASEGT. V shed 6 bases and J shed 2 bases, with 9 bases lying between them. CDR3 sequence reads: CASRDLLTDTQYF. The DNA for the CDR3 is TGTGCCAGCAGGGACCTCCTCACAGATACGCAGTATTTT.

This clone has just one count. The genes are TRBV5-8 and TRBJ1-5; tentatively, D is TRBD1 (5 bases). The CDR3 runs to 13 residues. Germline values: CDR1 SGHTS, CDR2 YDEGEE. V was cut by 3 bases and J by 5 bases, with 9 bases left in between. Written as DNA, the CDR3 is TGTGCCAGCAGCTGGATACAGGATCAGCCCCAGCATTTT. It yields the protein CASSWIQDQPQHF.

The chain couples TRBV7-9 to TRBJ1-3; D is undetermined. CDR3 length: 10 amino acids. The germline V gene has CDR1 SEHNR and CDR2 FQNEAQ (reference sequence). The ends were cut back, 4 bases at V and 8 bases at J, with 3 bases in the middle. The CDR3 coding sequence is TGTGCCAGCAGCTGGGACACCATATATTTT. Translating gives CASSWDTIYF.

The rearrangement joins TRBV25-1 to TRBJ2-1; a weak D match, TRBD2 (6 bases). The CDR3 spans 13 residues. V was shortened by 2 bases and J by 10 bases, with 12 bases between the two germline ends. Germline V gives CDR1 MGHDK, CDR2 SYGVNS. CDR3 sequence: CASSERWRGEQFF. In DNA, the CDR3 is TGTGCCAGCAGTGAAAGGTGGAGGGGCGAGCAGTTCTTC.

The chain combines TRBV7-9 with TRBJ1-2, with unresolved D. Germline V gene lookup returns CDR1 SEHNR and CDR2 FQNEAQ (reference sequence). This CDR3 is built from 14 residues. V was cut by 1 base and J by 5 bases, with 11 bases left in between. The CDR3 bases are TGTGCCAGCAGCTTAGGTGACGGAAGATATGGCTACACCTTC. It yields the protein CASSLGDGRYGYTF.

The chain links TRBV9 to TRBJ2-1; D is uncertain. The CDR3 extends over 13 amino acids. The V gene lost 3 bases and the J gene lost 4 bases, with 8 bases spanning the gap. The germline V gene encodes CDR1 SGDLS and CDR2 YYNGEE. CDR3 region: CASSDDGYNEQFF. CDR3 DNA: TGTGCCAGCAGCGACGACGGGTACAATGAGCAGTTCTTC.

The gene calls are TRBV19 and TRBJ2-1; TRBD2 aligns across 7 bases. Per germline, CDR1 LNHDA and CDR2 SQIVND (reference sequence). V shed 0 bases and J 2 bases; nucleotides not matched to a gene: 4. There are 16 residues in the CDR3. The CDR3 region has the DNA TGTGCCAGTAGTATAGACCTGAGCGGGACCTACAATGAGCAGTTCTTC. It codes for CASSIDLSGTYNEQFF.